These T cell receptor beta chains were read from a single sample in a study of blood T cell repertoires in COVID-19. Only in-frame clones appear in the TCRdb table, and some are missing; sequencing was by immunoSEQ multiplex PCR. The sample lists approximately 58,000 clones, more than 85% occurring once. The sequenced sample was peripheral blood. The source is a human donor in a cohort sampled during active COVID-19. CDR3s include the opening cysteine and the closing phenylalanine or tryptophan. The D gene is left open where the match is weak. A clone size is listed for some rows: how often the clone was seen (once, few, many), or a class if it is expanded.

D gene,J gene,clone size,V gene,CDR3 protein,CDR3 DNA
TRBD1,TRBJ1-5,.,TRBV6-1,CASSEAFGTGDSNQPQHF,TGTGCCAGCAGTGAAGCTTTTGGGACAGGGGATAGCAATCAGCCCCAGCATTTT
TRBD2,TRBJ2-2,.,TRBV27,CASSLEGDLAGDLTGELFF,TGTGCCAGCAGTTTAGAGGGCGATCTAGCGGGAGATTTAACCGGGGAGCTGTTTTTT
TRBD1,TRBJ2-1,.,TRBV5-5,CASSLVGTGGNEQFF,TGTGCCAGCAGCTTGGTAGGGACAGGGGGCAATGAGCAGTTCTTC
TRBD1,TRBJ1-4,.,TRBV30,CAWSIGTDNEKLFF,TGTGCCTGGAGTATCGGGACAGATAATGAAAAACTGTTTTTT
TRBD2,TRBJ2-5,once,TRBV9,CASSATSGGGQETQYF,TGTGCCAGCAGCGCGACTAGCGGGGGGGGGCAAGAGACCCAGTACTTC
.,TRBJ2-1,.,TRBV11-1,CASSPKDRKQFF,TGTGCCAGCAGCCCAAAGGACAGAAAGCAGTTCTTC
.,TRBJ2-7,.,TRBV28,CASKERRPNLRYEQYF,TGTGCCAGCAAAGAGAGGAGGCCGAATTTACGCTACGAGCAGTACTTC
TRBD1,TRBJ2-2,.,TRBV2,CASSHKGQGALRPGELFF,TGTGCCAGCAGCCACAAGGGACAGGGGGCCTTACGTCCTGGGGAGCTGTTTTTT
.,TRBJ1-1,.,TRBV28,CASSFRQGMNTEAFF,TGTGCCAGCAGTTTTCGTCAGGGGATGAACACTGAAGCTTTCTTT
.,TRBJ2-7,.,TRBV19,CASSMAGEAYEQYF,TGTGCCAGTAGCATGGCAGGGGAAGCCTACGAGCAGTACTTC
.,TRBJ2-2,once,TRBV6-5,CASERAGELFF,TGTGCCAGCGAGAGGGCCGGGGAGCTGTTTTTT